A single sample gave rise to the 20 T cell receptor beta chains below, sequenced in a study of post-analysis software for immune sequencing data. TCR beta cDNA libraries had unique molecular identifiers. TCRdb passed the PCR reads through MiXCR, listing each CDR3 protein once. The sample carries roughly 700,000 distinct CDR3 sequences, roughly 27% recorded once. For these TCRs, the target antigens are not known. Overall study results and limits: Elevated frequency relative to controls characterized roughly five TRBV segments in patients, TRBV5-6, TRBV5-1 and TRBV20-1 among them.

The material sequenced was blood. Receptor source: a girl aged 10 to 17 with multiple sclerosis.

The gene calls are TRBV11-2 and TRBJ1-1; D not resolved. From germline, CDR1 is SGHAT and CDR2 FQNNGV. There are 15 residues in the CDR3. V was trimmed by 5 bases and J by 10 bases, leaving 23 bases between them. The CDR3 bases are TGTGCCAGCAGCCCCCTACCCGGACGAGGTAGTGTAGCTTTCTTT. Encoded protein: CASSPLPGRGSVAFF.

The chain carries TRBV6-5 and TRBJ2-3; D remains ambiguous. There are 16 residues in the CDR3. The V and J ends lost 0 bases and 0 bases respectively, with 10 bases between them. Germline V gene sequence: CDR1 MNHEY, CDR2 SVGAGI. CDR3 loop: CASSYSTALSTDTQYF. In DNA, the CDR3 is TGTGCCAGCAGTTACTCGACGGCCCTGAGCACAGATACGCAGTATTTT.

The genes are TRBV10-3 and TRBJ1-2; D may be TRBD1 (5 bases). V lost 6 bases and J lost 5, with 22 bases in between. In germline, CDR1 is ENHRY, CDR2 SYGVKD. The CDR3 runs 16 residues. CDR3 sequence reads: CAIRSLPGTGGYGYTF. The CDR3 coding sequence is TGTGCCATCAGAAGCCTCCCCGGGACGGGAGGGTATGGCTACACCTTC.

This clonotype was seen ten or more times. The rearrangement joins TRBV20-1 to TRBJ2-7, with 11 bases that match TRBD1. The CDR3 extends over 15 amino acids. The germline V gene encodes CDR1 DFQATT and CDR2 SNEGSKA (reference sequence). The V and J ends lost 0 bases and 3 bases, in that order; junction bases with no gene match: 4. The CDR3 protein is CSAREGGTGGYEQYF. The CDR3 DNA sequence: TGCAGTGCTAGAGAAGGGGGGACAGGGGGCTACGAGCAGTACTTC.

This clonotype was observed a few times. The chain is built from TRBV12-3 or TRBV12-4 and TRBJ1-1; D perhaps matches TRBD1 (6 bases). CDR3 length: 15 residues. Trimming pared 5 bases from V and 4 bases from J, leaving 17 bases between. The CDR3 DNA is TGTGCCAGCAGTCCCGCGGGGAAGGGGGGCACTGAAGCTTTCTTT. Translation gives CASSPAGKGGTEAFF.

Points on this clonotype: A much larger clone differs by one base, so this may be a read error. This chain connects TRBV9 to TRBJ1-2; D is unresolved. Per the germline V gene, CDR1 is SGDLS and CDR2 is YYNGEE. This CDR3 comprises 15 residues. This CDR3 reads CACSLGSNTLYGYTF. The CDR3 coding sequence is TGTGCCTGCAGCTTAGGGAGCAACACCCTCTATGGCTACACCTTC.

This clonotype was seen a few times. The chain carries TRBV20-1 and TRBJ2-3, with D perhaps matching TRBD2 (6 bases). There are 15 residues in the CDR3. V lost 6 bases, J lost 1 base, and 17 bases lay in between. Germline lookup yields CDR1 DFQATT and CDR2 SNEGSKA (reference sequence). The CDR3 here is CSAPSSAPRTDTQYF. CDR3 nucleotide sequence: TGCAGTGCACCTTCTAGCGCTCCACGCACAGATACGCAGTATTTT.

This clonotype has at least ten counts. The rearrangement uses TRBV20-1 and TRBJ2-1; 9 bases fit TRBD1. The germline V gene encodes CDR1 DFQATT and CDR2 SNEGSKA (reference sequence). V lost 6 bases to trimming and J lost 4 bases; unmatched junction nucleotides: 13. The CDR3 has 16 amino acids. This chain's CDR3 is CSAPPSGTGKYNEQFF. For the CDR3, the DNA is TGCAGTGCCCCACCTTCGGGGACAGGGAAATACAATGAGCAGTTCTTC.

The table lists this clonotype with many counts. The CDR3 bases are TGTGCCAGCAGTTTTCAGGGCAATCAGCCCCAGCATTTT. Translation: CASSFQGNQPQHF. This chain joins TRBV12-3 or TRBV12-4 and TRBJ1-5; D unresolved. The CDR3 is made up of 13 amino acids. V was shortened by 3 bases and J by 2 bases, with 5 bases between the two germline ends.

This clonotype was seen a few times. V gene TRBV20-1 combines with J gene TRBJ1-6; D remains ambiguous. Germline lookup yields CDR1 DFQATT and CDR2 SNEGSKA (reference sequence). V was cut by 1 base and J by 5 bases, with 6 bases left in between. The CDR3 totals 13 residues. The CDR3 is CSARGTHNSPLHF. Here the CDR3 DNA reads TGCAGTGCTAGAGGTACCCATAATTCACCCCTCCACTTT.

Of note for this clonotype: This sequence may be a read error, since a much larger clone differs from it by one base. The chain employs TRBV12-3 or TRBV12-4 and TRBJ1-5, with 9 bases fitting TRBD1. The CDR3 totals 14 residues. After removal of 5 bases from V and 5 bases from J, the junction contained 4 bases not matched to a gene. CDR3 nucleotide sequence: TGTGCCAGCAGTCCCACAGGGGGCGATCAGCCCCAGCATTTT. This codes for CASSPTGGDQPQHF.

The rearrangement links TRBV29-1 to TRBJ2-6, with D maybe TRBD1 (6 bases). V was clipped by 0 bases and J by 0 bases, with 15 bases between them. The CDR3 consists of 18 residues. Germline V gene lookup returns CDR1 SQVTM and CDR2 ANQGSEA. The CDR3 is CSVEDRGDTTSGANVLTF. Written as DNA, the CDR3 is TGCAGCGTTGAAGATCGAGGGGACACAACCTCTGGGGCCAACGTCCTGACTTTC. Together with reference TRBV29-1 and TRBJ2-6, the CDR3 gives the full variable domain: SAVISQKPSRDICQRGTSLTIQCQVDSQVTMMFWYRQQPGQSLTLIATANQGSEATYESGFVIDKFPISRPNLTFSTLTVSNMSPEDSSIYLCSVEDRGDTTSGANVLTFGAGSRLTVL.

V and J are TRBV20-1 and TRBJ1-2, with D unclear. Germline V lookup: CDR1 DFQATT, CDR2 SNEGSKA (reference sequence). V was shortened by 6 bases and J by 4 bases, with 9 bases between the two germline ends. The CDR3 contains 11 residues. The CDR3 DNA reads TGCAGTGCCGCGCCTGGCTATGGCTACACCTTC. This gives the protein CSAAPGYGYTF.

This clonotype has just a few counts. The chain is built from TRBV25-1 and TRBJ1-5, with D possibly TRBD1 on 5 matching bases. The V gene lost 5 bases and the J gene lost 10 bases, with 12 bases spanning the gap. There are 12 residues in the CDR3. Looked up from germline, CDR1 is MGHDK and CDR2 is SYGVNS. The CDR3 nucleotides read TGTGCCAGCAGTAAGACAGATCGCCCCCAGCATTTT. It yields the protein CASSKTDRPQHF.

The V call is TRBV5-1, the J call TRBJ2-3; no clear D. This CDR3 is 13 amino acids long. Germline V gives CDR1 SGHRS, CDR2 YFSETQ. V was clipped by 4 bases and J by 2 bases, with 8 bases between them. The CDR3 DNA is TGCGCCAGCAGCGCGGAGATCACAGATACGCAGTATTTT. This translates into CASSAEITDTQYF. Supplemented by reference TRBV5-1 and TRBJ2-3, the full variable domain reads KAGVTQTPRYLIKTRGQQVTLSCSPISGHRSVSWYQQTPGQGLQFLFEYFSETQRNKGNFPGRFSGRQFSNSRSEMNVSTLELGDSALYLCASSAEITDTQYFGPGTRLTVL.

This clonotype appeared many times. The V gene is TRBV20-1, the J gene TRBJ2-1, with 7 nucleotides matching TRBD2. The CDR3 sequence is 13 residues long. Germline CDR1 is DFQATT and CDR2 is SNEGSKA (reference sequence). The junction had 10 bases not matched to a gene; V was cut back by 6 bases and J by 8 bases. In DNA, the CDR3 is TGCAGTGCCCCCCATGGGGCGGGAGATGAGCAGTTCTTC. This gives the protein CSAPHGAGDEQFF.

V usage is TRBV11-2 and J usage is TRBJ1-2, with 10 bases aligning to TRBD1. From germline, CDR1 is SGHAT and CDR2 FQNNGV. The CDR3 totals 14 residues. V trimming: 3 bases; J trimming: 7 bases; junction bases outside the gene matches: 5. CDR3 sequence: CASSLDRGKGGYTF. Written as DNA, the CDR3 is TGTGCCAGCAGCTTGGACAGGGGGAAGGGTGGCTACACCTTC.

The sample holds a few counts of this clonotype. CDR3 sequence: CASSSALQPSLNSPLHF. In DNA, the CDR3 is TGTGCCAGCAGCTCCGCCCTGCAGCCAAGTCTCAATTCACCCCTCCACTTT. V usage is TRBV7-9 and J usage is TRBJ1-6; no firm D call. V was trimmed by 4 bases and J by 7 bases, leaving 20 bases between them. CDR3 size: 17 residues. The germline V gene has CDR1 SEHNR and CDR2 FQNEAQ (reference sequence).

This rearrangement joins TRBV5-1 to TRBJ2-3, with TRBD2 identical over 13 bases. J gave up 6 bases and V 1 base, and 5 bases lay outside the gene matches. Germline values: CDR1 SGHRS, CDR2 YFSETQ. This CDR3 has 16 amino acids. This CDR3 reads CASSLTTSGGVDTQYF. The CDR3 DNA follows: TGCGCCAGCAGCTTGACTACTAGCGGGGGGGTCGATACGCAGTATTTT.

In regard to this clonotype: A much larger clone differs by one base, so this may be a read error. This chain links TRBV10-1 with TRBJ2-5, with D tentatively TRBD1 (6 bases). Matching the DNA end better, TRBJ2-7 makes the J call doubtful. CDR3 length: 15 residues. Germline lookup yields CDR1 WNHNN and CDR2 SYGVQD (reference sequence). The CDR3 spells CASSPEVGQTYEQYF. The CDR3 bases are TGCGCCAGCAGTCCAGAGGTCGGACAGACCTACGAGCAGTACTTC.